This T cell receptor (beta chain) was captured by sequencing in a study of cytomegalovirus exposure and HLA in healthy donors. On the study more broadly: The same platform as the approximately 670 first-cohort repertoires was used for the 120 validation repertoires, a later analysis reported. Study-wide results and caveats: Most TCR sequences proved rare, with some public TCRs found in many donors.

Remarks on this clone: What it binds is not known.

TCRdb's table, derived via immunoSEQ multiplex PCR, lists solely in-frame clones and lacks some. The data contain roughly 280,000 clones, approximately 83% of them singletons. This TCR was recovered from a young woman in good health and CMV-seronegative. Sample: PBMCs.

This chain's CDR3 is CASSRPPGTSGVWSSYEQYF. The CDR3 nucleotides are TGTGCCAGCAGCCGACCCCCCGGGACTAGCGGGGTGTGGAGCTCCTACGAGCAGTACTTC. The V call is TRBV28, the J call TRBJ2-7; 13 positions match TRBD2. J was trimmed by 0 bases and V by 6 bases; bases with no gene match: 17. CDR1 and CDR2 from the germline V gene are MDHEN and SYDVKM. CDR3 length: 20 amino acids.